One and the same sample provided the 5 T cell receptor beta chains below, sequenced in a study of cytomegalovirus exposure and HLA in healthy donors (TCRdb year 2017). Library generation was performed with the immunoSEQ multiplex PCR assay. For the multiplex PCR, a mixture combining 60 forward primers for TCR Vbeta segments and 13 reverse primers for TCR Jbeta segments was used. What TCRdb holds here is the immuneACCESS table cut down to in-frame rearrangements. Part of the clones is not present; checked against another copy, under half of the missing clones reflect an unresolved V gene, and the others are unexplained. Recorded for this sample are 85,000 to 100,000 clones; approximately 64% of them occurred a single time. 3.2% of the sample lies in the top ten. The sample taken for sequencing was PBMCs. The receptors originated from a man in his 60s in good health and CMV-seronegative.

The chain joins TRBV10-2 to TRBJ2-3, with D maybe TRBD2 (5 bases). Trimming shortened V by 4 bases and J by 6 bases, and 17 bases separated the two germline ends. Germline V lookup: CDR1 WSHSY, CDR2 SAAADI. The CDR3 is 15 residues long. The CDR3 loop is CASSVVPAGMDTQYF. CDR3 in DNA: TGCGCCAGCAGTGTTGTCCCCGCCGGGATGGATACGCAGTATTTT.

The CDR3 is CASDNSGNTIYF. The CDR3 region has the DNA TGTGCCAGTGACAACTCTGGAAACACCATATATTTT. This sequence joins TRBV28 and TRBJ1-3; D is uncertain. Germline CDR1 reads MDHEN; CDR2 reads SYDVKM. This CDR3 comprises 12 residues. V shed 9 bases and J shed 0 bases, with 6 bases lying between them.

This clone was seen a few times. Written as DNA, the CDR3 is TGTGCCAGCAGCATCAAGGCAGGGAACACCGGGGAGCTGTTTTTT. This translates into CASSIKAGNTGELFF. The chain has TRBV14 and TRBJ2-2; D not certain. CDR1 SGHDN and CDR2 FVKESK come from the germline V gene. V gave up 5 bases and J gave up 1 base, with 11 bases separating them. The CDR3 has 15 residues.

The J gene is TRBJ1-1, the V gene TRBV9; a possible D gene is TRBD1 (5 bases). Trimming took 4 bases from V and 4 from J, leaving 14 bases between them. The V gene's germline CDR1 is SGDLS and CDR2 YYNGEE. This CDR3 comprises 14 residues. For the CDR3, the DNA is TGTGCCAGCAGCCCAGTCAGGGTTAGCACTGAAGCTTTCTTT. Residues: CASSPVRVSTEAFF.

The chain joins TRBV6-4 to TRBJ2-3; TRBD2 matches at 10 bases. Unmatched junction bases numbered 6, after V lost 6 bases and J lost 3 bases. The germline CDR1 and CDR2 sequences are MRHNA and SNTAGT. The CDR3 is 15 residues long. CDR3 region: CASSMLAGATDTQYF. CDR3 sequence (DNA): TGTGCCAGCAGCATGCTAGCGGGAGCTACAGATACGCAGTATTTT.